Listed below are T cell receptor beta chains from one sample, sequenced in a study of beta chain features in type 1 diabetes. The repertoire was sequenced with immunoSEQ multiplex PCR; TCRdb's copy has only in-frame clones and lacks some. The sample has roughly 130,000 clones, 15% to 20% seen once; the top ten hold 2% to 3%. Sequenced input: central memory CD4+ T cells from blood. All receptors derive from a man in his thirties or forties with type 1 diabetes. Both conserved end residues are part of each CDR3. The D gene is left open where the match is weak. Expanded clones get a size class; other rows say once, few or many, or leave the size out.

clone size	D gene	V gene	J gene	CDR3 DNA	CDR3 protein
-	-	TRBV30	TRBJ2-3	TGTGCCTGGTCGAACAAAGTAGATACGCAGTATTTT	CAWSNKVDTQYF
-	TRBD2	TRBV5-4	TRBJ2-3	TGTGCCAGCAGCTTCCCGACTAGCGGGGGGCCGTTGTATTTT	CASSFPTSGGPLYF
-	TRBD1	TRBV28	TRBJ2-7	TGTGCCAGCAGGGATGGACAGGGGGGTATCTACGAGCAGTACTTC	CASRDGQGGIYEQYF
-	-	TRBV4-2	TRBJ2-5	TGTGCCAGCACTGTGTACGCGGGGTCAGAGACCCAGTACTTC	CASTVYAGSETQYF
few	-	TRBV7-2	TRBJ2-6	TGTGCCAGCAGCGCACGGACGGTTTCTGTGGGGGCCAACGTCCTGACTTTC	CASSARTVSVGANVLTF
few	-	TRBV6-6	TRBJ2-4	TGTGCCAGCAGTTTGTTGGGGGAGGACATTCAGTACTTC	CASSLLGEDIQYF
few	-	TRBV25-1	TRBJ1-1	TGTGCCAGCAGTGAAAGGTGGGGCCCTGAAGCTTTCTTT	CASSERWGPEAFF
-	TRBD1	TRBV7-8	TRBJ2-3	TGTGCCAGCAGCTCCCCCCGCCGGACAGGGGGCGGGTTAGTGGGCACAGATACGCAGTATTTT	CASSSPRRTGGGLVGTDTQYF
-	-	TRBV19	TRBJ1-4	TGTGCCAGTAGCCTGGACCGGGAAAAACTGTTTTTT	CASSLDREKLFF
-	TRBD1	TRBV6-6	TRBJ2-1	TGTGCCAGCAGTTATTCGCGTTCGACAGGGAGCAATGAGCAGTTCTTC	CASSYSRSTGSNEQFF
-	TRBD2	TRBV2	TRBJ2-1	TGTGCATTAGGCGGGGGGGGCGCGTACAATGAGCAGTTCTTC	CALGGGGAYNEQFF
few	-	TRBV30	TRBJ1-2	TGTGCCTGGACAGGGGATTTCTATGGCTACACCTTC	CAWTGDFYGYTF
-	-	TRBV9	TRBJ2-1	TGTGCCAGCAGCGCCGACTCGATGAATGAGCAGTTCTTC	CASSADSMNEQFF
-	-	TRBV18	TRBJ2-7	TGTGCCAGCTCACCACCCGGGACTGAGAGCTCCTACGAGCAGTACTTC	CASSPPGTESSYEQYF
-	-	TRBV4-3	TRBJ2-1	TGCGCCAGCAGCCAAGATACCTACAATGAGCAGTTCTTC	CASSQDTYNEQFF
few	-	TRBV7-2	TRBJ2-5	TGTGCCAGCAGCTTGGTGGTCCAGGTCCAAGAGACCCAGTACTTC	CASSLVVQVQETQYF
-	-	TRBV7-2	TRBJ2-3	TGTGCCAGCAGCTTAGTGGCCGCTAGCACAGATACGCAGTATTTT	CASSLVAASTDTQYF
-	-	TRBV4-2	TRBJ1-1	TGTGCCAGCGGGGCTGGGAGGACTGAAGCTTTCTTT	CASGAGRTEAFF
once	-	TRBV9	TRBJ2-3	TGTGCCAGCACCAAAGAGGGGCGGGGCACAGATACGCAGTATTTT	CASTKEGRGTDTQYF
few	TRBD1	TRBV5-1	TRBJ1-6	TGCGCCAGCAGCTTGGCCGGAGGGACAGGCAATTCACCCCTCCACTTT	CASSLAGGTGNSPLHF